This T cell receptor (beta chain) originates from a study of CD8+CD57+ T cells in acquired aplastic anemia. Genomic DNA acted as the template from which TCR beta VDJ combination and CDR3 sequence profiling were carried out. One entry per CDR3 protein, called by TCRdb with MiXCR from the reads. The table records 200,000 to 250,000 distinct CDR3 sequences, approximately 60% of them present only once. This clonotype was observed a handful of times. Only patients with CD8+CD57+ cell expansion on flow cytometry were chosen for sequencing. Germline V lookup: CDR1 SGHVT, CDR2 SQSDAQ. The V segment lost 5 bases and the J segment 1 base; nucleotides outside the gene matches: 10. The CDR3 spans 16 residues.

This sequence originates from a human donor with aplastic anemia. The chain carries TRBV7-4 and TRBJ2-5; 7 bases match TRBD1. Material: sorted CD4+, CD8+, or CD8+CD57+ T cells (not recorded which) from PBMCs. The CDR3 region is CASSVPTGRGQETQYF. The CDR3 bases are TGTGCCAGCAGCGTGCCGACAGGGAGAGGCCAAGAGACCCAGTACTTC. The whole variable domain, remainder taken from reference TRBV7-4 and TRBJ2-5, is GAGVSQSPRYKVAKRGRDVALRCDSISGHVTLYWYRQTLGQGSEVLTYSQSDAQRDKSGRPSGRFSAERPERSVSTLKIQRTEQGDSAVYLCASSVPTGRGQETQYFGPGTRLLVL.